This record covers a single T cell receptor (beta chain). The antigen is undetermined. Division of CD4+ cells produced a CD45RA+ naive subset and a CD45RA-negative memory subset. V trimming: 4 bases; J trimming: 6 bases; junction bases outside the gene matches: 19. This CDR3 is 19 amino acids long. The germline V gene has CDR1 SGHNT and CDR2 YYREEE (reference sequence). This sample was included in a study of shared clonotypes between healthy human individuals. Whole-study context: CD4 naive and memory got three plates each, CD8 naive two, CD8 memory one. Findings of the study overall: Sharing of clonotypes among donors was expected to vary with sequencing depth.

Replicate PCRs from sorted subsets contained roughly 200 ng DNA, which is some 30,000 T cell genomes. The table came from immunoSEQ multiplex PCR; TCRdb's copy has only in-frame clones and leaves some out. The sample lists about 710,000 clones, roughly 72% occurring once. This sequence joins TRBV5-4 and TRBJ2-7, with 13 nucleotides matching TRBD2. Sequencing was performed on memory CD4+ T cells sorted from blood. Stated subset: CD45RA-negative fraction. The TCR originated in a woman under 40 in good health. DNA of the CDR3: TGTGCCAGCAGCCGCCGGACTAGCGGGAGTTCCGTACAAATGAGCGAGCAGTACTTC. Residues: CASSRRTSGSSVQMSEQYF.